These 9 T cell receptor beta chains originate from one sample sequenced in a study of CD8+CD57+ T cells in acquired aplastic anemia. Profiling that covered TCR beta VDJ and CDR3 relied on genomic DNA as its template. TCRdb re-called the reads through MiXCR, storing one row per CDR3 protein. This sample has about 190,000 distinct CDR3 sequences, with approximately 49% found just once. The sample consisted of sorted CD4+, CD8+, or CD8+CD57+ T cells (not recorded which) from PBMCs. These receptors were collected from a human donor in good health, serving as a control.

This sequence joins TRBV15 and TRBJ1-1; D gene unclear. Germline values: CDR1 LNHNV, CDR2 YYDKDF (reference sequence). This CDR3 is 14 amino acids long. V lost 0 bases and J 4 bases, leaving 9 bases between the germline ends. The CDR3 here is CATSRDSRPTEAFF. Here the CDR3 DNA reads TGTGCCACCAGCAGAGATAGTCGTCCCACTGAAGCTTTCTTT.

The CDR3 coding sequence is TGTGCCAGTGCGGACAGGATCTATGGCTACACCTTC. Its translation is CASADRIYGYTF. This chain uses TRBV19 with TRBJ1-2; 7 bases are a match to TRBD1. This CDR3 is 12 amino acids long. Germline V gives CDR1 LNHDA, CDR2 SQIVND (reference sequence). The trim removed 8 bases at V and 4 bases at J, leaving 4 bases unmatched.

This chain uses TRBV7-9 with TRBJ1-2, with D possibly matching TRBD1 (5 bases). Germline V gives CDR1 SEHNR, CDR2 FQNEAQ (reference sequence). V was trimmed by 7 bases and J by 5 bases, leaving 17 bases between them. The CDR3 spans 14 residues. The CDR3 coding sequence is TGTGCCAGCAAATCAGGGACGGGGAGGTATGGCTACACCTTC. It encodes CASKSGTGRYGYTF.

This clonotype was detected many times. The genes are TRBV2 and TRBJ2-5; D unresolved. The germline V gene has CDR1 SNHLY and CDR2 FYNNEI. V lost 5 bases, J lost 1 base, and 8 bases lay in between. The CDR3 runs to 13 residues. The CDR3 DNA is TGTGCCAGCAGTCAAGAAGTCCAAGAGACCCAGTACTTC. This encodes CASSQEVQETQYF.

This clonotype was seen repeatedly, ten times or more. V usage is TRBV20-1 and J usage is TRBJ2-3; 9 bases agree with TRBD2. This CDR3 comprises 14 residues. Germline V CDR1 and CDR2: DFQATT, SNEGSKA (reference sequence). V dropped 3 bases and J dropped 4; count of bases not matched to a gene: 5. CDR3 protein: CSARDIAGADTQYF. For the CDR3, the DNA is TGCAGTGCTAGGGATATAGCGGGGGCAGATACGCAGTATTTT.

The chain joins TRBV10-3 to TRBJ2-7, with 9 bases fitting TRBD1. CDR1 and CDR2 from the germline V gene are ENHRY and SYGVKD. CDR3 length equals 14 residues. The V and J ends lost 5 bases and 2 bases, in that order; junction bases with no gene match: 4. The DNA for the CDR3 is TGTGCCATCAGTCCCGGGACAGGGACCTACGAGCAGTACTTC. Protein sequence: CAISPGTGTYEQYF.

As concerns this clonotype: This sequence may be a read error, since a much larger clone differs from it by one base. V and J are TRBV19 and TRBJ1-5; D not resolved. There are 15 residues in the CDR3. Germline V gene lookup returns CDR1 LNHDA and CDR2 SQIVND (reference sequence). The ends were cut back, 6 bases at V and 3 bases at J, with 15 bases in the middle. The CDR3 nucleotides read TGTGCCAGTAGCTCGGGGTTAGGTCACAATCAGCCCCAGCATTTT. It codes for CASSSGLGHNQPQHF.

This clonotype was detected ten times or more. J is TRBJ1-1 and V is TRBV6-1; the D gene is possibly TRBD1 (5 bases). This CDR3 has 15 amino acids. Trimming pared 4 bases from V and 0 bases from J, leaving 12 bases between. From germline, CDR1 is MNHNS and CDR2 SASEGT. CDR3 sequence: CASSARATMNTEAFF. Here the CDR3 DNA reads TGTGCCAGCAGTGCCAGGGCGACGATGAACACTGAAGCTTTCTTT.

The CDR3: CSARRQGMDYTF. The DNA for the CDR3 is TGCAGTGCTAGGAGACAGGGAATGGACTACACCTTC. This chain links TRBV20-1 with TRBJ1-2; 7 nucleotides agree with TRBD1. CDR3 length equals 12 residues. Trimming took 3 bases from V and 10 from J; bases not matched to a gene: 8. In germline, CDR1 is DFQATT, CDR2 SNEGSKA (reference sequence).